The rows below give T cell receptor beta chains drawn from one sample of a study of shared T cell receptors in the human thymus. Libraries were prepared by immunoSEQ multiplex PCR; TCRdb keeps only in-frame clonotypes and omits some of them. Of some 720,000 clones in the sample, 88% were seen once. These data also formed part of another study, on human thymus T cells.

The source material was thymocytes. These receptors were collected from a boy younger than two with a congenital heart defect. Both conserved end residues are part of each CDR3. A D gene is named only where the DNA matches it firmly. Clone sizes are given selectively: once, few, many, or a class where the clone is expanded.

cdr3_nt cdr3_aa j_call cdr3_length clone_size v_call d_call
TGTGCTAGTGGTTTTTCGGCCTACGAGCAGTACTTC CASGFSAYEQYF TRBJ2-7 12 . TRBV12-5 .
TGTGCCAGCAGCTTACCTAGTATGTACAGGGTATACCACGAGCAGTACTTC CASSLPSMYRVYHEQYF TRBJ2-7 17 . TRBV7-2 .
TGCAGCGTTGGACAGGAGTCCTACGAGCAGTACTTC CSVGQESYEQYF TRBJ2-7 12 . TRBV29-1 .
TGTGCCACCCAGGCCAGGGGGGTGGATCAGCCCCAGCATTTT CATQARGVDQPQHF TRBJ1-5 14 . TRBV6-1 TRBD1
TGTGCCAGTAGTCGGGGGGGGTGTGGTAGCGGGACGTGCTACAATGAGCAGTTCTTC CASSRGGCGSGTCYNEQFF TRBJ2-1 19 . TRBV19 TRBD2
TGCAGCGGAAAGGAGGGCAGTAGAGGTGGCTACACCTTC CSGKEGSRGGYTF TRBJ1-2 13 . TRBV29-1 .
TGTGCCAGCAGCCCTCAGGGGGCGGTCCACTACGAGCAGTACTTC CASSPQGAVHYEQYF TRBJ2-7 15 . TRBV7-9 TRBD1
TGTGCCAGCATTCGGGGGACTAGCGGGAGCGGAGATACGCAGTATTTT CASIRGTSGSGDTQYF TRBJ2-3 16 . TRBV28 TRBD2
TGTGCCAGCTCGGACAGGAACACCGGGGAGCTGTTTTTT CASSDRNTGELFF TRBJ2-2 13 . TRBV25-1 .
TGTGCCAGCAGCTTACCCGGGACTAGCGGGGAAGAGACCCAGTACTTC CASSLPGTSGEETQYF TRBJ2-5 16 . TRBV7-6 TRBD2
TGTGCCAAGTCCGGGACAGGGCAATACGAGCAGTACTTC CAKSGTGQYEQYF TRBJ2-7 13 once TRBV6-1 TRBD1
TGTGCCAGCAGTCAGGGGAGGGATGAGCAGTTCTTC CASSQGRDEQFF TRBJ2-1 12 . TRBV6-5 .
TGTGCCAGCAGCTTAGGATTGACAGGGGGTTATAGCAATCAGCCCCAGCATTTT CASSLGLTGGYSNQPQHF TRBJ1-5 18 . TRBV7-9 TRBD1
TGCAGTGCTGGGGAGGTGGAGACCCAGTACTTC CSAGEVETQYF TRBJ2-5 11 . TRBV20-1 .
TGTGCCAGCAGCTTGGGACTACTAGCGGACCAAGAGACCCAGTACTTC CASSLGLLADQETQYF TRBJ2-5 16 . TRBV7-2 TRBD2
TGCGCCAGCAGCCAAGACATGCAGGGGAACACTGAAGCTTTCTTT CASSQDMQGNTEAFF TRBJ1-1 15 . TRBV4-3 .
TGTGCCTGGAGTCACTGGACTAGCGGGAGAGTGGACGAGCAGTACTTC CAWSHWTSGRVDEQYF TRBJ2-7 16 . TRBV30 TRBD2
TGTGCCAGTAGCGGTAGCGGGAGGGGCTCCTACGAGCAGTACTTC CASSGSGRGSYEQYF TRBJ2-7 15 . TRBV19 TRBD2
TGTGCCAGCAGCCACCTCGGGAGGGGCTATGAGCAGTTCTTC CASSHLGRGYEQFF TRBJ2-1 14 . TRBV11-2 TRBD2
TGTGCCAGCTCACCTCCCGGGACTAGGGCCAATGAGCAGTTCTTC CASSPPGTRANEQFF TRBJ2-1 15 . TRBV18 TRBD2
TGTGCCAGCAGTTTAGGGCCACCCCAGGTGAACACTGAAGCTTTCTTT CASSLGPPQVNTEAFF TRBJ1-1 16 . TRBV27 .
TGTGCCAGCACCTTCCTTGGAGGCGGGTACAATGAGCAGTTCTTC CASTFLGGGYNEQFF TRBJ2-1 15 once TRBV7-9 .
TGCGCCAGCAGCCCTAACCGCCCGCGGTCAGGGAGGGATATGAACACTGAAGCTTTCTTT CASSPNRPRSGRDMNTEAFF TRBJ1-1 20 . TRBV4-1 .
TGTGCCAGCAGCCAAGATCAAAGGGGGGGCCCCTCTGGAAACACCATATATTTT CASSQDQRGGPSGNTIYF TRBJ1-3 18 . TRBV14 .
TGTGCCAGCAGTTTCCAGGAGGGATGGGGCTACGAGCAGTACTTC CASSFQEGWGYEQYF TRBJ2-7 15 . TRBV28 .
TGCGCCAGCAGCTTGGCGTCCGTTAGTCGGGAGCAGTACTTC CASSLASVSREQYF TRBJ2-7 14 . TRBV5-1 .
TGTGCCAGCAGCTTATACGGGGGTTGGGCCTACGAGCAGTACTTC CASSLYGGWAYEQYF TRBJ2-7 15 . TRBV7-2 .
TGCAGCGTTGAGGCCAGCGGGGCGTACAATGAGCAGTTCTTC CSVEASGAYNEQFF TRBJ2-1 14 . TRBV29-1 TRBD2
TGTGCCAGCAAACAGGGGGGGGGCACCGGGGAGCTGTTTTTT CASKQGGGTGELFF TRBJ2-2 14 once TRBV2 .
TGTGCCAGCACCGAGAGCGACAATGAGCAGTTCTTC CASTESDNEQFF TRBJ2-1 12 . TRBV11-2 .
TGTGCCAGCAGCCAAACGATAGCGGGAGTTTACACAGATACGCAGTATTTT CASSQTIAGVYTDTQYF TRBJ2-3 17 . TRBV4-2 TRBD2
TGTGCCAGCCAAACCGGGACTAGTGGGTTGCGTAAAGATACGCAGTATTTT CASQTGTSGLRKDTQYF TRBJ2-3 17 . TRBV27 TRBD2
TGTGCCAGCAGCGTGTCAGGGGGTTCGTGGACTAGCCCAGGGGCCCAGTACTTC CASSVSGGSWTSPGAQYF TRBJ2-5 18 . TRBV9 .
TGTGCCAGCAGTGACCGTCCCGGGACAGAGAACACTGAAGCTTTCTTT CASSDRPGTENTEAFF TRBJ1-1 16 . TRBV6-4 TRBD1
TGCGCCAGCAGCCAAGATAGGAGGACTAGCGGCACAGATACGCAGTATTTT CASSQDRRTSGTDTQYF TRBJ2-3 17 . TRBV4-3 TRBD2
TGTGCCAGCAGCTTAGAGGGGGGGAGGCCGGGGATAGATACGCAGTATTTT CASSLEGGRPGIDTQYF TRBJ2-3 17 . TRBV11-2 TRBD2
TGTGCCAGCAGTACCACAGGGTTCCTTCGACCCCAGCATTTT CASSTTGFLRPQHF TRBJ1-5 14 . TRBV28 .
TGTGCCAGCAGCTTGGCGGACACTAGCGGGAGCCTGGGTGGGACCCAGTACTTC CASSLADTSGSLGGTQYF TRBJ2-5 18 . TRBV5-6 TRBD2
TGTGCCAGCATCCCCGGGGATACATTTTACGAGCAGTACTTC CASIPGDTFYEQYF TRBJ2-7 14 . TRBV6-1 .
TGTGCCAGCAGTTTTAGCGGGGTTAGCACAGATACGCAGTATTTT CASSFSGVSTDTQYF TRBJ2-3 15 . TRBV27 TRBD2
TGTGCCAGCAGCCCGCGACTAGCGGGAGGGAGCACAGATACGCAGTATTTT CASSPRLAGGSTDTQYF TRBJ2-3 17 . TRBV28 TRBD2